Sequencing of this TCR beta chain was carried out in a study of spatial heterogeneity in lung cancer. The overall study: The follow-up PBMC samples were sequenced whenever they were available. The median time to follow-up was about two years after resection. Study-wide findings and caveats: Expanded tumor TCRs that were ubiquitous appeared in blood more at resection than follow-up.

This clonotype was seen a handful of times. Its specificity is not known. Every molecule of TCR cDNA had its own unique molecular identifier. TCRdb re-derived calls from the 5' RACE reads in MiXCR, one entry per CDR3 protein. The sample lists around 110,000 distinct CDR3 sequences; less than 15% were seen once. Time point indicated: blood at routine non-recurrence follow-up after resection. Whole RNA, which was extracted from tumor, nontumor lung tissue or frozen PBMC, was sequenced without any cell sorting. The origin of this receptor is a male donor with early-stage non-small cell lung cancer. The input for sequencing was PBMCs, taken at follow-up.

The CDR3 region is CASSLIAGYTEAFF. The CDR3 coding sequence is TGTGCCAGCAGCTTAATCGCGGGATACACTGAAGCTTTCTTT. J is TRBJ1-1 and V is TRBV7-2; D uncertain. The CDR3 totals 14 residues. The V end was cut by 2 bases, the J end by 3 bases, with 10 bases between. Germline CDR1 reads SGHTA; CDR2 reads FQGNSA.